This TCR beta chain was recorded in a study of blood T cell repertoires in COVID-19. Across the study: Samples came from the United States, Italy and Spain, spanning acute and convalescent COVID-19. The cDNA or gDNA used as material had been derived from T cells, B-cell-depleted T cells, or PBMCs.

Authors' analysis steps: From reference gene primer amplification, estimates of nucleated cell counts were derived. Clones were read by immunoSEQ multiplex PCR, and TCRdb kept only the in-frame ones, dropping some. That table gives V, J and clone size, and the DNA gave D and trimming. The sample carries roughly 160,000 clones, around 83% recorded once. This clone was seen only once. V was trimmed by 5 bases and J by 7 bases, leaving 19 bases between them. The CDR3 runs to 15 residues. CDR1 and CDR2 (germline): SGHDT, YYEEEE. The specimen sequenced was peripheral blood. This clonotype was sampled from a man aged 35 to 55 with acute or convalescent COVID-19. V and J are TRBV5-6 and TRBJ1-5, with no clear D. CDR3 protein: CASSLRGGSMQPQHF. The CDR3 nucleotides read TGTGCCAGCAGTCTTCGGGGAGGGTCGATGCAGCCCCAGCATTTT.